The clone carrying this T cell receptor beta chain was seen once. The data are from a study of T cell responses to AZD1222 COVID-19 vaccine. Generated by immunoSEQ multiplex PCR, the TCRdb table keeps only in-frame clones and is missing some. The sample has 160,000 or so clones; 75% to 95% are singletons. The V gene's germline CDR1 is MNHEY and CDR2 SMNVEV (reference sequence). There are 14 residues in the CDR3. The V end lost 5 bases, the J end lost 7 bases, and 17 bases lay between the germline ends. The chain is built from TRBV27 and TRBJ1-2, with a tentative D call TRBD1 (6 bases). The specimen was peripheral blood, collected on day 0 of AZD1222 vaccination. This receptor was obtained from an adult in good health. CDR3 DNA sequence: TGTGCCAGCAGTACAGGGAGGGTTACTAGTGGCTACACCTTC. Its protein is CASSTGRVTSGYTF.